This is a list of T cell receptor beta chains from one sample in a study of blood T cell repertoires in COVID-19. The data were produced by immunoSEQ multiplex PCR, yet TCRdb's version contains in-frame clones alone and is incomplete. The sample holds a few hundred thousand clones, more than 85% seen once. The specimen sequenced was PBMCs or T cells enriched from blood (not recorded which). Source of these receptors: a middle-aged woman who had been exposed to COVID-19. The CDR3 runs from the conserved cysteine through the conserved F or W. The D gene is left open where the match is weak. Size values are once, few and many counts, or a class for expanded clones, and some rows have none.

>NA|TRBV19|TRBJ2-3|NA
TGTGCCAGTAGAGAACAGGGCCCCACAGATACGCAGTATTTT
CASREQGPTDTQYF
>NA|TRBV19|TRBJ1-2|NA
TGTGCCAGTAGACAACAGGGCTTCATCTATGGCTACACCTTC
CASRQQGFIYGYTF
>NA|TRBV11-2|TRBJ2-7|NA
TGTGCCAGCAGCTTCCTTAGTGGTGAATACGAGCAGTACTTC
CASSFLSGEYEQYF
>NA|TRBV5-4|TRBJ2-7|TRBD2
TGTGCCAGCAGCCCGGGGACTAGCCCCTACGAGCAGTACTTC
CASSPGTSPYEQYF
>once|TRBV18|TRBJ1-1|TRBD1
TGTGCCAGCTCGCCGACAGGGGGAGGTACTGAAGCTTTCTTT
CASSPTGGGTEAFF
>NA|TRBV5-8|TRBJ1-6|TRBD1
TGTGCCAGCAGCCCCGACAGGGTTGGTTCACCCCTCCACTTT
CASSPDRVGSPLHF
>once|TRBV6-5|TRBJ1-1|NA
TGTGCCAGCAGTTTTACTACAGGGTTAGCTTTCTTT
CASSFTTGLAFF
>NA|TRBV4-2|TRBJ2-1|TRBD2
TGTGCCAGCAGCCAAGAGTTGTCGGTTAGCGGGGGCGCCTTCAATGAGCAGTTCTTC
CASSQELSVSGGAFNEQFF
>NA|TRBV12-3/TRBV12-4|TRBJ1-3|NA
TGTGCCAGCAAGTACAGGGACACCATATATTTT
CASKYRDTIYF
>NA|TRBV24-1|TRBJ1-1|NA
TGTGCCACCAGTGACCCGAAACTCCCAGGGATCCGACGAGCTTTCTTT
CATSDPKLPGIRRAFF